This T cell receptor beta chain was recorded in a study of cytomegalovirus exposure and HLA in healthy donors. Study as a whole: An earlier analysis found 100 million or so unique TCR beta sequences from roughly 170 million T cells.

PCR primers comprised 60 Vbeta and 13 Jbeta primers. The assay was immunoSEQ multiplex PCR, and TCRdb's table has in-frame clones only and misses some. The data hold around 150,000 clones, with about four fifths observed a single time. Findings and limits, study-wide: Highest at DRB1 and lowest at HLA-C, TCR association rates differed among HLA loci in a later analysis. After further analysis at a later stage, 15,000 to 20,000 TCR beta sequences were associated with HLA alleles at 0.05 false discovery rate.

About this clone: Antigen specificity is unknown.

Sequenced sample: PBMCs. The clonotype was recovered from a man over 45 in good health and CMV-seropositive.

The CDR3 DNA follows: TGTGCCAGCAGCCAAGTCCCTGTTTCTGAAGCTTTCTTT. Translating gives CASSQVPVSEAFF. V usage is TRBV4-2 and J usage is TRBJ1-1; D not certain. V was trimmed by 1 base and J by 6 bases, leaving 9 bases between them. In germline, CDR1 is LGHNA, CDR2 YNFKEQ. The length of the CDR3 is 13 residues.